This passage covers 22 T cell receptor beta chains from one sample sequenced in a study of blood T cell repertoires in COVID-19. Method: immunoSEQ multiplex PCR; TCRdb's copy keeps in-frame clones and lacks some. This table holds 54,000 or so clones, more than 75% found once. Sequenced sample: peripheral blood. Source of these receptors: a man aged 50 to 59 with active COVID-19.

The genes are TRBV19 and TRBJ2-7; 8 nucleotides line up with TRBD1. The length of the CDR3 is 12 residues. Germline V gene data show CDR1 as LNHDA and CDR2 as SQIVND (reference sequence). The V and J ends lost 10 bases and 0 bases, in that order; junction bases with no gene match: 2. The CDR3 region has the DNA TGTGCCACGACAGGGGACTCCTACGAGCAGTACTTC. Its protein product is CATTGDSYEQYF.

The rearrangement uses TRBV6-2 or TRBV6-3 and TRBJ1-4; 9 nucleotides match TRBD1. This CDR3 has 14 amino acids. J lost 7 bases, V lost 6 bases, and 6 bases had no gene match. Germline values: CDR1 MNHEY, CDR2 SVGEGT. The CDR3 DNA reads TGTGCCAGCAGGTACAGGGGGCCGATTGAAAAACTGTTTTTT. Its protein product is CASRYRGPIEKLFF.

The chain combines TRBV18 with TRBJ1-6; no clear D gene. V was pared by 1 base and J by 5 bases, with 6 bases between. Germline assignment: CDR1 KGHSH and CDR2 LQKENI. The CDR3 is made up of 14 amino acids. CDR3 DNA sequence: TGTGCCAGCTCACCACTAGTAAATAATTCACCCCTCCACTTT. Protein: CASSPLVNNSPLHF.

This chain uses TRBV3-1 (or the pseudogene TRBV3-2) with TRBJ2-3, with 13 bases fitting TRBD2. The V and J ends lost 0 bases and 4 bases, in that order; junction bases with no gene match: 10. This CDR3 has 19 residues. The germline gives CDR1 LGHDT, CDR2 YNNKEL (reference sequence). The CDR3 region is CASSQDMDGLAGVADTQYF. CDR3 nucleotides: TGTGCCAGCAGCCAAGATATGGATGGACTAGCGGGAGTCGCAGATACGCAGTATTTT.

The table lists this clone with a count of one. CDR3 nucleotides: TGTGCCAGCAGTGGCGTAGTGAGGGGGTCCTACAATGAGCAGTTCTTC. Its translation: CASSGVVRGSYNEQFF. This rearrangement joins TRBV6-1 to TRBJ2-1; D might be TRBD1 (6 bases). V was pared by 4 bases and J by 1 base, with 14 bases between. The CDR3 is 16 residues long. Germline V gives CDR1 MNHNS, CDR2 SASEGT.

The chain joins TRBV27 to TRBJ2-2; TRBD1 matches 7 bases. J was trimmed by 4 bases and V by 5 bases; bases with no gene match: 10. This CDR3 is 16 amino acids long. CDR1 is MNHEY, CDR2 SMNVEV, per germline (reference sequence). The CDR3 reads CASSKGALAGTGELFF. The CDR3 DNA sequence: TGTGCCAGCAGTAAGGGGGCCCTGGCGGGCACCGGGGAGCTGTTTTTT.

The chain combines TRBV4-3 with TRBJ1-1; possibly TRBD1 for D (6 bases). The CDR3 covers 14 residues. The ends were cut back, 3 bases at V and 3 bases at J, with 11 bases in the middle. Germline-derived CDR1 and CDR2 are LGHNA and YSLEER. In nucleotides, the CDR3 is TGCGCCAGCAGCCAGAACAGGGATGACACTGAAGCTTTCTTT. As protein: CASSQNRDDTEAFF.

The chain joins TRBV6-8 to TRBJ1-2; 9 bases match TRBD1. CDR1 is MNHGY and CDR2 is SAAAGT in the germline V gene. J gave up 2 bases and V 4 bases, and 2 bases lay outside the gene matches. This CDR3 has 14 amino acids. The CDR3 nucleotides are TGTGCCAGCAGTTGGGACAGGGTCAACTATGGCTACACCTTC. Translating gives CASSWDRVNYGYTF.

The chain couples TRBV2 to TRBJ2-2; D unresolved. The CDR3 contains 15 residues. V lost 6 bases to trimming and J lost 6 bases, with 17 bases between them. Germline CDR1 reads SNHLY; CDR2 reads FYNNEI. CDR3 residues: CASRGPWRDAGELFF. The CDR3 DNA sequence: TGTGCCAGCAGGGGCCCATGGCGCGACGCCGGGGAGCTGTTTTTT.

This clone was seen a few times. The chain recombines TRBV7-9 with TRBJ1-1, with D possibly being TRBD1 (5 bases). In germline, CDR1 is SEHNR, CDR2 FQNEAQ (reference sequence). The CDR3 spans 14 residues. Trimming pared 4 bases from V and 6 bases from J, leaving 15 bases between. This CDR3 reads CASSSHRSGSEAFF. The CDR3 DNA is TGTGCCAGCAGCTCACATCGGTCAGGGTCTGAAGCTTTCTTT.

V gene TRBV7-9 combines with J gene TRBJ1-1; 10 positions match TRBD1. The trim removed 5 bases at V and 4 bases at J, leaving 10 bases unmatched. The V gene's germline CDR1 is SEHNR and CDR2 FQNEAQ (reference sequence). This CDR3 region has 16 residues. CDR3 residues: CASSPRMGQGFTEAFF. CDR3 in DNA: TGTGCCAGCAGCCCCCGAATGGGACAGGGGTTCACTGAAGCTTTCTTT.

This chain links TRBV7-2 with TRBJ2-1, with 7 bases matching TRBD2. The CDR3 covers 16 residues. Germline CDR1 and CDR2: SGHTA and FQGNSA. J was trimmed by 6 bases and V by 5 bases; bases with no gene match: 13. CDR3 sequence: CASSVTGTTSPNEQFF. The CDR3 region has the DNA TGTGCCAGCAGCGTAACCGGGACTACTTCCCCCAATGAGCAGTTCTTC.

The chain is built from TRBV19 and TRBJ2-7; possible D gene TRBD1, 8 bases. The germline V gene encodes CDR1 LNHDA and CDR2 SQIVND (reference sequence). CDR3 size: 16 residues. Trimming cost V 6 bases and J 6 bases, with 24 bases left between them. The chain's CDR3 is CASSTHSQGASGEQYF. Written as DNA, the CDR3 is TGTGCCAGTAGCACCCACAGCCAGGGGGCTAGCGGCGAGCAGTACTTC. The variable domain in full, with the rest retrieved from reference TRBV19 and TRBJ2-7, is DGGITQSPKYLFRKEGQNVTLSCEQNLNHDAMYWYRQDPGQGLRLIYYSQIVNDFQKGDIAEGYSVSREKKESFPLTVTSAQKNPTAFYLCASSTHSQGASGEQYFGPGTRLTVT.

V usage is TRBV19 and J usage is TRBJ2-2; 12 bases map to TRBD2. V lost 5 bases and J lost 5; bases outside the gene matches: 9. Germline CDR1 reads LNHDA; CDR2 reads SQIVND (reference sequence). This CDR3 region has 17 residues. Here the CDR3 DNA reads TGTGCCAGTAGTTCCGGGACTAGCGGGTTCATGACCGGGGAGCTGTTTTTT. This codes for CASSSGTSGFMTGELFF.

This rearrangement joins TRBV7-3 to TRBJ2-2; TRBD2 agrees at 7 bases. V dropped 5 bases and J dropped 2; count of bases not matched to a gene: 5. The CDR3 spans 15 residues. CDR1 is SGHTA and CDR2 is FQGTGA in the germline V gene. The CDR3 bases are TGTGCCAGCAGCCCCGGGAGGAGTAACACCGGGGAGCTGTTTTTT. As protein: CASSPGRSNTGELFF.

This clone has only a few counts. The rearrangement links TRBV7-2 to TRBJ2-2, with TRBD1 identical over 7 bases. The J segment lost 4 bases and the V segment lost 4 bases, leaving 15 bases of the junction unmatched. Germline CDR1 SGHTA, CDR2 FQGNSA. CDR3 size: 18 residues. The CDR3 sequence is CASSYASSGTDFTGELFF. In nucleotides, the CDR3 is TGTGCCAGCAGCTACGCATCCTCCGGGACAGACTTCACCGGGGAGCTGTTTTTT.

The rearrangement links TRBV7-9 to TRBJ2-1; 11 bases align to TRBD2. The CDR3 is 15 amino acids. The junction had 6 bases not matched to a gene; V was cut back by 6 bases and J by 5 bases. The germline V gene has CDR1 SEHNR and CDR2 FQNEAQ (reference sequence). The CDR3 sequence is CASSLGTSGHNEQFF. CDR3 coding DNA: TGTGCCAGCAGTCTCGGGACTAGCGGACACAATGAGCAGTTCTTC.

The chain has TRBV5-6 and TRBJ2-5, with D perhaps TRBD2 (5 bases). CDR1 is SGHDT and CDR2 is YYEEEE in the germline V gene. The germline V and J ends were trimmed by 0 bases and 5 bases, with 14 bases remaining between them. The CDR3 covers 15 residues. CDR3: CASSLGLPPGETQYF. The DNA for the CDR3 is TGTGCCAGCAGCTTGGGGTTGCCACCGGGGGAGACCCAGTACTTC.

The DNA for the CDR3 is TGTGCCAGCACCAGACTCGGTAGGGGATATGGCTACACCTTC. Translating gives CASTRLGRGYGYTF. V usage is TRBV11-2 and J usage is TRBJ1-2; possible D gene TRBD1, 5 bases. Germline assignment: CDR1 SGHAT and CDR2 FQNNGV. V was clipped by 7 bases and J by 5 bases, with 17 bases between them. The CDR3 extends over 14 amino acids.

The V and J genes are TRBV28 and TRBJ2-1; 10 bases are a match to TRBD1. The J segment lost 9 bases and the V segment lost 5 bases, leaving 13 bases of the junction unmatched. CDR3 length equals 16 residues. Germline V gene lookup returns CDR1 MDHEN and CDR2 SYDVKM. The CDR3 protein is CASSPGGTGVLSEQFF. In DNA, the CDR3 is TGTGCCAGCAGTCCTGGTGGGACAGGGGTTCTCAGTGAGCAGTTCTTC.

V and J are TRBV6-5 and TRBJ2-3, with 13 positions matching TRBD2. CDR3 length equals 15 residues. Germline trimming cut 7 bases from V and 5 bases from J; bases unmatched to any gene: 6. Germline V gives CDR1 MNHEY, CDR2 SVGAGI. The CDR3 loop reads CASNTRTSGRDTQYF. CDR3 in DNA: TGTGCCAGCAATACTCGGACTAGCGGGAGAGATACGCAGTATTTT.

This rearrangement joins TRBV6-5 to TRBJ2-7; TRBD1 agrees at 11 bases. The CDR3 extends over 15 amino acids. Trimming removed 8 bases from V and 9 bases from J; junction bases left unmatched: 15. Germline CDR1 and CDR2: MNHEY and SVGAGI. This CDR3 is CASRRDGTGGFGQYF. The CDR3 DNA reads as TGTGCCAGCCGTAGGGACGGGACAGGGGGATTTGGGCAGTACTTC.